The T cell receptor beta chain under discussion was sequenced for a study of technical replicates of blood from several donors. The germline V gene has CDR1 LNHDA and CDR2 SQIVND (reference sequence). The CDR3 spans 16 residues. V shed 3 bases and J 2 bases; nucleotides not matched to a gene: 8. TCRdb's table, derived via immunoSEQ multiplex PCR, lists solely in-frame clones and lacks some. The repertoire holds more than 70,000 clones, with under 95% as singletons. The chain recombines TRBV19 with TRBJ2-7, with TRBD2 matching over 9 bases. The sample comprised T cells isolated from PBMCs. The sequence was obtained from a human donor in good health. In DNA form, the CDR3 reads TGTGCCAGTAGTATTTCGAGACTAGCGGCAACCTACGAGCAGTACTTC. Translating it yields CASSISRLAATYEQYF.